The entry below gives a single T cell receptor beta chain sequence along with its context. Its antigen remains unknown. The sample comes from a study of cytomegalovirus exposure and HLA in healthy donors. Trimming stripped 4 bases from V and 3 bases from J, with 10 bases between. This CDR3 is 13 amino acids long. Per germline, CDR1 SQVTM and CDR2 ANQGSEA. Whole-study results and caveats: Previous analysis showed most TCR beta V segments were productive about 87% or about 30% of the time. Among donors in an Asian-associated ancestry cluster, a later analysis reportedly found fewer N-insertions than the roughly 650-donor mean. A later analysis linked a missense variant in DCLRE1C to the trimming of TCR beta V and J genes.

PCR involved 60 Vbeta and 13 Jbeta primers. TCRdb keeps only in-frame clones here, not all; method: immunoSEQ multiplex PCR. The sample includes fewer than 250,000 clones, 70% to 80% of them seen just once. The sequence came from a male donor in good health and CMV-seropositive. V is TRBV29-1 and J is TRBJ1-5; D is possibly TRBD1 (6 bases). Sample: PBMCs. This CDR3 reads CSVAQGPNQPQHF. In nucleotides, the CDR3 is TGCAGCGTTGCTCAGGGGCCCAATCAGCCCCAGCATTTT.